The T cell receptor (beta chain) under discussion was sequenced for a study of TIL therapy for anti-PD-1-resistant metastatic lung cancer. The time point here: pre-treatment sample, taken before nivolumab and TIL therapy. Most excised metastases sampled were pleural nodules or supraclavicular lymph nodes. Sequencing used immunoSEQ v3. Sequenced by immunoSEQ multiplex PCR; TCRdb stores in-frame clones only, minus some. The sample lists about 100,000 clones; roughly 65% were seen once. V lost 7 bases and J 12 bases, leaving 15 bases between the germline ends. Germline lookup yields CDR1 LGHDT and CDR2 YNNKEL (reference sequence). The CDR3 runs 12 residues.

The material was tumor tissue, obtained at baseline. This rearrangement joins TRBV3-1 (or the pseudogene TRBV3-2) to TRBJ2-2; TRBD2 might be the D (7 bases). The TCR comes from a person aged 25-85 years with non-small cell lung cancer. The CDR3, as DNA: TGTGCCAGCAACCTGGGGGGGGCGAAGCTGTTTTTT. Protein sequence: CASNLGGAKLFF.